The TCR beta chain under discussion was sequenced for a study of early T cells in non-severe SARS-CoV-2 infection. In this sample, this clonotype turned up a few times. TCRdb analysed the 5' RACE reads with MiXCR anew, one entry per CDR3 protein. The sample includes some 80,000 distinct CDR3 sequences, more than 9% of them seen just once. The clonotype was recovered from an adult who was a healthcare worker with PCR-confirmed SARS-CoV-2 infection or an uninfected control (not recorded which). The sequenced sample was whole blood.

The CDR3 here is CASSPGTGAKSSGANVLTF. The CDR3 DNA sequence: TGTGCCAGCTCACCCGGGACAGGGGCTAAAAGCTCTGGGGCCAACGTCCTGACTTTC. J is TRBJ2-6 and V is TRBV18; 10 bases match TRBD1. Germline V gene data show CDR1 as KGHSH and CDR2 as LQKENI. This CDR3 region has 19 residues. Unmatched junction bases numbered 8, after V lost 3 bases and J lost 0 bases.